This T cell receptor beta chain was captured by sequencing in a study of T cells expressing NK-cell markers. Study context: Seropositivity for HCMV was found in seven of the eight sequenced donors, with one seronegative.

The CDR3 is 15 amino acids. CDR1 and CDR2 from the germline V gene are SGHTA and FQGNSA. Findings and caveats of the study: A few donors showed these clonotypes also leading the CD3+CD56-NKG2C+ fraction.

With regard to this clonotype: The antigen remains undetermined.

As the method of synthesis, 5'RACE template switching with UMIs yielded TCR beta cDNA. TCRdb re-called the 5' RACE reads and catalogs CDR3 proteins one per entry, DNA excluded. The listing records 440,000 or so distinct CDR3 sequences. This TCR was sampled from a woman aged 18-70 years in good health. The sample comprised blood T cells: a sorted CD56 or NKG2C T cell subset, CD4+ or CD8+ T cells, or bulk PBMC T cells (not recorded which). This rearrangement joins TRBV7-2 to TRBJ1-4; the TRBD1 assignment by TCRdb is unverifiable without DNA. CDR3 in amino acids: CASSARQGGVEKLFF.